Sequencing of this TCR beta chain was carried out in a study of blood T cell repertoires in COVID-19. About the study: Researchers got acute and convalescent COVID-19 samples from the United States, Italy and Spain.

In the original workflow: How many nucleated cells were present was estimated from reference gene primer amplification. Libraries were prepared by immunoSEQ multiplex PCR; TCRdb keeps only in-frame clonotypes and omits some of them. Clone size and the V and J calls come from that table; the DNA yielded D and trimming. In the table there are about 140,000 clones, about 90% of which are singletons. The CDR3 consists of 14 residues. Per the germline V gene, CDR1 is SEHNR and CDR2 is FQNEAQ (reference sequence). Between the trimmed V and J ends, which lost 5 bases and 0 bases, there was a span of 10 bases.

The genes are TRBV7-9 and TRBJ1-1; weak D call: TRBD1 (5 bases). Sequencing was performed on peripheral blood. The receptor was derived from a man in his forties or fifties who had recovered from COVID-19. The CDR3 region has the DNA TGTGCCAGCAGCCCTGGGGCCATGAACACTGAAGCTTTCTTT. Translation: CASSPGAMNTEAFF.